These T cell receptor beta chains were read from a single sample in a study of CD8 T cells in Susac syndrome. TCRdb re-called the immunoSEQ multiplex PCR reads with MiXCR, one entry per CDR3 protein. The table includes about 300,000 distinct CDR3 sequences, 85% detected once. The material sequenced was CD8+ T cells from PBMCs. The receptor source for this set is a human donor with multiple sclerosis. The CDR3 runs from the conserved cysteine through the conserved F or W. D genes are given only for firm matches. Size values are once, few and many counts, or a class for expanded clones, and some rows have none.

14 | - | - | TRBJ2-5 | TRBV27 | CASSWGPNQETQYF | TGTGCCAGCAGTTGGGGACCAAACCAAGAGACCCAGTACTTC
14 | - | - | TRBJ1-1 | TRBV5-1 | CASSLAGAYTEAFF | TGCGCCAGCAGCTTGGCGGGTGCATACACTGAAGCTTTCTTT
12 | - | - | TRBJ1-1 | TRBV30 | CAWTGRVTEAFF | TGTGCCTGGACAGGGAGGGTCACTGAAGCTTTCTTT
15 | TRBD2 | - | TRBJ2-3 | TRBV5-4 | CASSSGREPGDTQYF | TGTGCCAGCAGCTCGGGGCGGGAGCCGGGTGATACGCAGTATTTT
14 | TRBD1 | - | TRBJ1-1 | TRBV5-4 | CASSPDTGVTEAFF | TGTGCCAGCAGCCCGGATACAGGGGTGACTGAAGCTTTCTTT
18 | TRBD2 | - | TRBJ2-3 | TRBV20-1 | CSARGASGIRFGTDTQYF | TGCAGTGCTAGAGGGGCTAGCGGTATCCGCTTTGGCACAGATACGCAGTATTTT
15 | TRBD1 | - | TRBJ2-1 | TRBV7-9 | CASSPTDRAYNEQFF | TGTGCCAGCAGCCCAACCGACAGGGCCTACAATGAGCAGTTCTTC
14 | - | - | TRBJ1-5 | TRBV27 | CASSFRGSNQPQHF | TGTGCCAGCAGTTTTCGGGGTAGCAATCAGCCCCAGCATTTT
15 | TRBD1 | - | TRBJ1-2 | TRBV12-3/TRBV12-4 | CAIPGTGSSNYGYTF | TGTGCCATCCCCGGGACAGGGAGTTCTAACTATGGCTACACCTTC
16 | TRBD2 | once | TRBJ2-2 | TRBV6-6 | CASSTRGGPNTGELFF | TGTGCCAGCAGTACCCGCGGGGGGCCAAACACCGGGGAGCTGTTTTTT
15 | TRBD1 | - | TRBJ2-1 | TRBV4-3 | CASSHRTGRLNEQFF | TGCGCCAGCAGCCATCGGACAGGGAGGTTGAATGAGCAGTTCTTC
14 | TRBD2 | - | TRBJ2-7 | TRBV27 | CASSFTGRAYEQYF | TGTGCCAGCAGTTTCACCGGGAGGGCCTACGAGCAGTACTTC
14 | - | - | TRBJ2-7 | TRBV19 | CASSIQGGGYEQYF | TGTGCCAGTAGTATCCAGGGGGGAGGATACGAGCAGTACTTC
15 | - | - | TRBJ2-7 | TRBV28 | CASSFLRYFSDEQYF | TGTGCCAGCAGTTTCCTTAGATATTTTAGCGACGAGCAGTACTTC
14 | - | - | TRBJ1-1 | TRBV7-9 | CAGNTGPFDTEAFF | TGTGCCGGGAATACAGGGCCCTTTGACACTGAAGCTTTCTTT
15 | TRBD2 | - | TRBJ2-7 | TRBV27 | CASSTIAGGFYEQYF | TGTGCCAGCAGCACGATAGCGGGGGGTTTCTACGAGCAGTACTTC
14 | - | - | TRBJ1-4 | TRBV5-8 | CASSPITGNEKLFF | TGTGCCAGCAGCCCCATAACTGGTAATGAAAAACTGTTTTTT
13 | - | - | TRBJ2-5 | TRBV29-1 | CSAGGGFQETQYF | TGCAGCGCAGGGGGAGGATTTCAAGAGACCCAGTACTTC
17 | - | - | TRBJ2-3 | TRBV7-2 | CASSRPLADTSTDTQYF | TGTGCCAGCAGCCGGCCCCTAGCAGACACTAGCACAGATACGCAGTATTTT
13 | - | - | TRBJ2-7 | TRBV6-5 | CASSYGAGPEQYF | TGTGCCAGCAGTTACGGGGCAGGGCCCGAGCAGTACTTC
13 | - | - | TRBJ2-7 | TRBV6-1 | CASSERPFYEQYF | TGTGCCAGCAGTGAGCGGCCCTTCTACGAGCAGTACTTC
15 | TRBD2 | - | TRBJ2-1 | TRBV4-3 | CASSQDSGRVDEQFF | TGCGCCAGCAGCCAAGATAGCGGGAGGGTTGATGAGCAGTTCTTC
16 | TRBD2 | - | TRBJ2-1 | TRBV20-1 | CSARDIAGAANAEQFF | TGCAGTGCTAGAGATATCGCGGGAGCCGCCAATGCGGAGCAGTTCTTC
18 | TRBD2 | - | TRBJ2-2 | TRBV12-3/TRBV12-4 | CASFWGVGGGINTGELFF | TGTGCCAGCTTCTGGGGTGTGGGCGGGGGGATAAACACCGGGGAGCTGTTTTTT
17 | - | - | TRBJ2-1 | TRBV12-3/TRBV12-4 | CASSLLNPRAEGNEQFF | TGTGCCAGCAGTCTCCTCAATCCGAGGGCCGAAGGGAATGAGCAGTTCTTC
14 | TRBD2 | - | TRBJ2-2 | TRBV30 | CAWSWGLETGELFF | TGTGCCTGGAGTTGGGGACTAGAAACCGGGGAGCTGTTTTTT
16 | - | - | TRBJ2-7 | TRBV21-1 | CASSNGDREGRYEQYF | TGTGCCAGCAGCAATGGGGACAGGGAGGGTAGGTACGAGCAGTACTTC
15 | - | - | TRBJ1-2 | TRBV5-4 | CASSPKPDSPYGYTF | TGTGCCAGCAGCCCCAAGCCCGACAGCCCCTATGGCTACACCTTC
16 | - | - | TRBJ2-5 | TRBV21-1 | CASSKGVSGAQETQYF | TGTGCCAGCAGCAAAGGGGTTTCGGGGGCGCAAGAGACCCAGTACTTC
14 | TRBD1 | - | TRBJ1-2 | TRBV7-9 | CASSLDDRVAGYTF | TGTGCCAGCAGCTTAGACGACAGGGTGGCCGGCTACACCTTC
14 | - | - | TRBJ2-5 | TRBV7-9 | CASSAGLLQETQYF | TGTGCCAGCAGCGCGGGACTCCTTCAAGAGACCCAGTACTTC
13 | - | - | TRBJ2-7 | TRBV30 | CAQAQSRSYEQYF | TGTGCTCAAGCTCAGAGCAGGTCCTACGAGCAGTACTTC
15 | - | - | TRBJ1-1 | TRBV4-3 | CASSQDQAAGVEAFF | TGCGCCAGCAGCCAAGATCAAGCGGCCGGGGTTGAAGCTTTCTTT
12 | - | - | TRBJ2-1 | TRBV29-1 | CSVEIVYNEQFF | TGCAGCGTCGAAATAGTTTACAATGAGCAGTTCTTC
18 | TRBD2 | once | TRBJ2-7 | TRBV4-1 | CASSQDVSGRLEAYEQYF | TGCGCCAGCAGCCAAGATGTTAGCGGGAGATTAGAGGCCTACGAGCAGTACTTC
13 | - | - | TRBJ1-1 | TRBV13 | CASSLRLITEAFF | TGTGCCAGCAGCCTGCGACTGATCACTGAAGCTTTCTTT
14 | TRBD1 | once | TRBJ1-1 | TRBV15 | CATSRIQGSPEAFF | TGTGCCACCAGCAGGATACAGGGGTCCCCTGAAGCTTTCTTT
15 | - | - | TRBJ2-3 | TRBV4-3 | CASSQGSGGTDTQYF | TGCGCCAGCAGCCAAGGTTCGGGGGGCACAGATACGCAGTATTTT
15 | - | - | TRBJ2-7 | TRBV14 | CASSPPGGKTREQYF | TGTGCCAGCAGCCCACCTGGGGGGAAGACGCGCGAGCAGTACTTC
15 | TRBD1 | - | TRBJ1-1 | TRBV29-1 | CSVGGTGDSNTEAFF | TGCAGCGTGGGCGGGACAGGGGATTCGAACACTGAAGCTTTCTTT
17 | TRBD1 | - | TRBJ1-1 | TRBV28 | CASSLTPDRGLYTEAFF | TGTGCCAGCAGTCTCACCCCGGACAGGGGGCTCTACACTGAAGCTTTCTTT
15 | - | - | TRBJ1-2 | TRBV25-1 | CASSPVGTAFYGYTF | TGTGCCAGCAGCCCCGTGGGGACTGCTTTCTATGGCTACACCTTC
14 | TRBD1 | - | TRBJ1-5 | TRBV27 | CASSWSGGDQPQHF | TGTGCCAGCAGTTGGTCAGGGGGGGATCAGCCCCAGCATTTT
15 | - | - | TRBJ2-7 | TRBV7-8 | CASSLEGAVSYEQYF | TGTGCCAGCAGCTTAGAAGGGGCGGTATCCTACGAGCAGTACTTC
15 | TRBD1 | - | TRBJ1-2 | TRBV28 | CASSTDRVSDYGYTF | TGTGCCAGCAGTACCGACAGGGTATCTGATTATGGCTACACCTTC
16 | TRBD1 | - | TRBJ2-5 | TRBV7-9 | CASSPHGTVEQETQYF | TGTGCCAGCAGCCCTCATGGGACAGTCGAACAAGAGACCCAGTACTTC
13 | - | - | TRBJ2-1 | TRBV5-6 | CASSLVVYDEQFF | TGTGCCAGCAGCTTGGTGGTTTACGATGAGCAGTTCTTC
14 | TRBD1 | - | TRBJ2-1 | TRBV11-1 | CASSPQGAYNEQFF | TGTGCCAGCAGCCCCCAGGGGGCCTACAATGAGCAGTTCTTC
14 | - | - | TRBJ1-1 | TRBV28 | CASSPLDLNTEAFF | TGTGCCAGCAGTCCCCTGGATTTGAACACTGAAGCTTTCTTT
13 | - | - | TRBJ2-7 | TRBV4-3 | CASSQYRQYEQYF | TGCGCCAGCAGCCAATATCGCCAGTACGAGCAGTACTTC
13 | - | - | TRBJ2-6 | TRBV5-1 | CASSDTGANVLTF | TGCGCCAGCAGCGATACTGGGGCCAACGTCCTGACTTTC
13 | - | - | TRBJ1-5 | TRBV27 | CASRVGGNQPQHF | TGTGCCAGCCGCGTTGGGGGCAATCAGCCCCAGCATTTT
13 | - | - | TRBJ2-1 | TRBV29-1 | CSVAVGPYNEQFF | TGCAGCGTTGCAGTAGGACCCTACAATGAGCAGTTCTTC
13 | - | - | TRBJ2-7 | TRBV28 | CASRHTAVYEQYF | TGTGCCAGCAGGCACACAGCAGTCTACGAGCAGTACTTC
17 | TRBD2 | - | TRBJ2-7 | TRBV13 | CASSLTDPGLGLYEQYF | TGTGCCAGCAGCTTAACAGACCCGGGACTAGGGTTATACGAGCAGTACTTC
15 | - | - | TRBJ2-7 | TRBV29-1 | CSVEDQVTGPWEQYF | TGCAGCGTTGAAGATCAGGTAACAGGGCCCTGGGAGCAGTACTTC
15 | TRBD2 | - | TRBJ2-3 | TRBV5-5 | CASSRAERELDTQYF | TGTGCCAGCAGCCGGGCGGAGCGGGAATTGGATACGCAGTATTTT
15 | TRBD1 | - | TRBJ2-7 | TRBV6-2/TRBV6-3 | CASSYEQGVFHEQYF | TGTGCCAGCAGTTATGAGCAGGGGGTCTTTCACGAGCAGTACTTC
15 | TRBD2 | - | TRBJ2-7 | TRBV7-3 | CASSLEQASGYEQYF | TGTGCCAGCAGCTTAGAACAAGCTAGCGGATACGAGCAGTACTTC